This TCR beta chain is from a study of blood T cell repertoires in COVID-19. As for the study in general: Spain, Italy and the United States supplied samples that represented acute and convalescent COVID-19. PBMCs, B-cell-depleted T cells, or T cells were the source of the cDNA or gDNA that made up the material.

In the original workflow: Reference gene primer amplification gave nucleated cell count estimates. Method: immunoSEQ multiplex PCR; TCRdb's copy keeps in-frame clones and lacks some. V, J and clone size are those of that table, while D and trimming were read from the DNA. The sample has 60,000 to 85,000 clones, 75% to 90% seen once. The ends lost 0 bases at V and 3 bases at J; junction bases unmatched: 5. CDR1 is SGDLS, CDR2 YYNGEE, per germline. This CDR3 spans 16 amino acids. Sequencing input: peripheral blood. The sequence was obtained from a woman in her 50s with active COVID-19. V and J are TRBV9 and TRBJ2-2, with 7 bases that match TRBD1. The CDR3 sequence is CASSVVDRAHTGELFF. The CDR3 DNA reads TGTGCCAGCAGCGTAGTCGACAGGGCTCACACCGGGGAGCTGTTTTTT.